These T cell receptor beta chains were read from a single sample in a study of T cells in Graves' hyperthyroidism and ophthalmopathy. TCRdb itself ran the multiplex PCR reads through MiXCR, one entry per CDR3 protein. The table has about 290,000 distinct CDR3 sequences, around 19% seen once. Sample: blood. The receptors were sampled from a man between 50 and 59 years old with Graves' ophthalmopathy. CDR3s include the opening cysteine and the closing phenylalanine or tryptophan. Each record gives: clone size, D gene, V gene, J gene, CDR3 DNA, CDR3 protein. The D gene is left open where the match is weak. Rows give clone size only sometimes, using once, few, many, or a class for an expanded clone.

abundance: many
d_gene: -
v_gene: TRBV11-2
j_gene: TRBJ2-1
CDR3nt: TGTGCCAGCAGCTTAGTGTTCAGCTCCTACAATGAGCAGTTCTTC
CDR3aa: CASSLVFSSYNEQFF

abundance: -
d_gene: -
v_gene: TRBV28
j_gene: TRBJ1-1
CDR3nt: TGTGCCAGCAGCCTGGTGGATTTGGTCGTGAACACTGAAGCTTTCTTT
CDR3aa: CASSLVDLVVNTEAFF

abundance: many
d_gene: TRBD1
v_gene: TRBV28
j_gene: TRBJ1-2
CDR3nt: TGTGCCAGCAGTTCACCCGCGGACAGGGGGCACTATGGCTACACCTTC
CDR3aa: CASSSPADRGHYGYTF

abundance: many
d_gene: -
v_gene: TRBV5-1
j_gene: TRBJ2-3
CDR3nt: TGCGCCAGCAGCTTGGGGACCTTGGCCGTGGATACGCAGTATTTT
CDR3aa: CASSLGTLAVDTQYF

abundance: -
d_gene: -
v_gene: TRBV20-1
j_gene: TRBJ1-1
CDR3nt: TGCAGATCCAACCTGAACACTGAAGCTTTCTTT
CDR3aa: CRSNLNTEAFF

abundance: many
d_gene: -
v_gene: TRBV30
j_gene: TRBJ1-5
CDR3nt: TGTGCCTGGAGCCCAACCAATGGCAATCAGCCCCAGCATTTT
CDR3aa: CAWSPTNGNQPQHF

abundance: many
d_gene: TRBD1
v_gene: TRBV29-1
j_gene: TRBJ2-1
CDR3nt: TGCAGCGTCCAACCCGTGGACAGGAGACTCTACAATGAGCAGTTCTTC
CDR3aa: CSVQPVDRRLYNEQFF

abundance: -
d_gene: -
v_gene: TRBV6-1
j_gene: TRBJ2-7
CDR3nt: TGTGCCTCTACCCCACGTGGAGGTCCCCACGAGCAGTACTTC
CDR3aa: CASTPRGGPHEQYF

abundance: many
d_gene: -
v_gene: TRBV11-2
j_gene: TRBJ1-5
CDR3nt: TGTGCCAGCAGCCGAGCGTATAGCAATCAGCCCCAGCATTTT
CDR3aa: CASSRAYSNQPQHF

abundance: -
d_gene: -
v_gene: TRBV20-1
j_gene: TRBJ2-3
CDR3nt: TGCAGTGCTCCCCGGGACGAGAGCACAGATACGCAGTATTTT
CDR3aa: CSAPRDESTDTQYF

abundance: many
d_gene: -
v_gene: TRBV30
j_gene: TRBJ1-5
CDR3nt: TGTGCCTGGAGTGGTGGAGGGTCTCGGCCCCAGCATTTT
CDR3aa: CAWSGGGSRPQHF

abundance: few
d_gene: -
v_gene: TRBV27
j_gene: TRBJ1-3
CDR3nt: TGTGCCAGCAGTTTATCAGGTTTGGTTGGAAACACCATATATTTT
CDR3aa: CASSLSGLVGNTIYF

abundance: few
d_gene: TRBD2
v_gene: TRBV5-1
j_gene: TRBJ2-1
CDR3nt: TGCGCCAGCAGCTTGAGGGGCGAACTAGCGGGAGGGAAGCAGTTCTTC
CDR3aa: CASSLRGELAGGKQFF

abundance: few
d_gene: TRBD2
v_gene: TRBV20-1
j_gene: TRBJ2-1
CDR3nt: TGCAGTGCTAGGGGGACTAGCGGGATCAATGAGCAGTTCTTC
CDR3aa: CSARGTSGINEQFF

abundance: many
d_gene: TRBD1
v_gene: TRBV6-1
j_gene: TRBJ2-5
CDR3nt: TGTGCCAGCAGTTCCTTAAGACCCAACAGGGGTTGGGGAGAGACCCAGTACTTC
CDR3aa: CASSSLRPNRGWGETQYF

abundance: -
d_gene: TRBD1
v_gene: TRBV7-2
j_gene: TRBJ2-2
CDR3nt: TGTGCCAGCAGTTGGGACAGGGGGCGCGCAGTCGGGGAGCTGTTTTTT
CDR3aa: CASSWDRGRAVGELFF

abundance: many
d_gene: TRBD2
v_gene: TRBV12-3/TRBV12-4
j_gene: TRBJ2-3
CDR3nt: TGTGCCAGCAGCAGGACTAGCGGGAAGGTAGATACGCAGTATTTT
CDR3aa: CASSRTSGKVDTQYF

abundance: few
d_gene: -
v_gene: TRBV7-2
j_gene: TRBJ1-5
CDR3nt: TGTGCCAGCAGCTTATCCGCAGGTTTTAGCAATCAGCCCCAGCATTTT
CDR3aa: CASSLSAGFSNQPQHF

abundance: many
d_gene: -
v_gene: TRBV6-1
j_gene: TRBJ2-1
CDR3nt: TGTGCCAGCAGGCTGGTGGATTTAATCGGGGATGAGCAGTTCTTC
CDR3aa: CASRLVDLIGDEQFF

abundance: few
d_gene: -
v_gene: TRBV6-1
j_gene: TRBJ2-2
CDR3nt: TGTGCCAGCAACTCACTAGCTTTACACACCGGGGAGCTGTTTTTT
CDR3aa: CASNSLALHTGELFF

abundance: -
d_gene: -
v_gene: TRBV20-1
j_gene: TRBJ2-6
CDR3nt: TGCAGTGCTCGACAGAGCTCTGGGGCCAACGTCCTGACTTTC
CDR3aa: CSARQSSGANVLTF

abundance: few
d_gene: -
v_gene: TRBV5-6
j_gene: TRBJ1-2
CDR3nt: TGTGCCAGCAGCCTTATTACAGGGCAAATCTTTTATGGCTACACCTTC
CDR3aa: CASSLITGQIFYGYTF

abundance: -
d_gene: TRBD2
v_gene: TRBV10-2
j_gene: TRBJ2-4
CDR3nt: TGCGCCAGCAGTGCTACTAGCGGTCTGTCCAAAAACATTCAGTACTTC
CDR3aa: CASSATSGLSKNIQYF

abundance: few
d_gene: TRBD1
v_gene: TRBV10-3
j_gene: TRBJ1-6
CDR3nt: TGTGCCATCAGCCCGGGACAGGGTAATTCACCCCTCCACTTT
CDR3aa: CAISPGQGNSPLHF

abundance: -
d_gene: -
v_gene: TRBV6-1
j_gene: TRBJ1-4
CDR3nt: TGTGCCAGCAGTAGGGCCCCTCGAGAAAAACTGTTTTTT
CDR3aa: CASSRAPREKLFF

abundance: -
d_gene: -
v_gene: TRBV28
j_gene: TRBJ1-4
CDR3nt: TGTGCCAGCCTCTCAGGACGGGAGGAAGAAAAACTGTTTTTT
CDR3aa: CASLSGREEEKLFF

abundance: many
d_gene: TRBD1
v_gene: TRBV28
j_gene: TRBJ1-5
CDR3nt: TGTGCCAGCAGTTTGGACAGGGTGGATCAGCCCCAGCATTTT
CDR3aa: CASSLDRVDQPQHF